These 29 T cell receptor beta chains were all obtained from the same sample, sequenced in a study of blood T cells in healthy people across ages. A second 7 to 11 cycle PCR used barcoded and J-beta primers. TCRdb itself ran the 5' RACE reads through MiXCR, one entry per CDR3 protein. The table records hundreds of thousands of distinct CDR3 sequences, around 41% of them present only once. Sequenced input: blood. The receptors were sampled from a man of 80 years or more in good health.

This clonotype was seen a few times. The V and J genes are TRBV11-2 and TRBJ2-3, with D unclear. The CDR3 is made up of 14 amino acids. Trimming took off 5 bases at V and 2 bases at J, with 11 bases between the two ends. The germline V gene has CDR1 SGHAT and CDR2 FQNNGV. Here the CDR3 DNA reads TGTGCCAGCAGCCCAGACCAGGTCACAGATACGCAGTATTTT. It translates to CASSPDQVTDTQYF.

A note on this clonotype: A much larger clone differs by one base, so this may be a read error. The CDR3 DNA reads TGTCCCAGCAGTACCGACAGGCGATCCTACGAGCAGTACTTC. Translation: CPSSTDRRSYEQYF. The chain is built from TRBV27 and TRBJ2-7, with D possibly TRBD1 on 6 matching bases. CDR1 and CDR2 (germline): MNHEY, SMNVEV (reference sequence). The CDR3 covers 14 residues.

The V call is TRBV20-1, the J call TRBJ1-5, with TRBD1 matching 11 bases. Per the germline V gene, CDR1 is DFQATT and CDR2 is SNEGSKA (reference sequence). This CDR3 spans 15 amino acids. Trimming took 5 bases from V and 5 from J; bases not matched to a gene: 8. The CDR3: CSALSGQGADQPQHF. CDR3 nucleotide sequence: TGCAGTGCTCTCTCTGGACAGGGGGCTGATCAGCCCCAGCATTTT.

This clonotype appeared a few times. This sequence joins TRBV5-6 and TRBJ2-2; 7 nucleotides align to TRBD2. Germline CDR1 is SGHDT and CDR2 is YYEEEE. The V segment lost 7 bases and the J segment 1 base; nucleotides outside the gene matches: 4. The CDR3 has 14 amino acids. The DNA for the CDR3 is TGTGCCAGCCGACTAGCCCTGAACACCGGGGAGCTGTTTTTT. Translated, it gives CASRLALNTGELFF.

For this clonotype: One junction end disagrees with the germline gene, perhaps due to a read error. The chain employs TRBV6-6 and TRBJ1-4; D uncertain. Germline CDR1 is MNHNY and CDR2 is SVGAGI (reference sequence). The CDR3 contains 13 residues. DNA of the CDR3: TGTGTCAGCAGTTACTCCGGGGATGAAAAACTGTTTTTT. The encoded protein is CVSSYSGDEKLFF.

This chain joins TRBV11-1 and TRBJ2-4; D is ambiguous. The J call may be in error: the DNA end matches TRBJ2-5 better. CDR3 length: 15 amino acids. Germline lookup yields CDR1 SGHAT and CDR2 FQDESV (reference sequence). For the CDR3, the DNA is TGTGCCAGCAGCTTCCTGGACCCTCCCGGGGAGACCCAGTACTTC. Its translation is CASSFLDPPGETQYF.

This clonotype has at least ten counts. The chain couples TRBV29-1 to TRBJ2-1; 10 positions agree with TRBD2. V gave up 3 bases and J gave up 6 bases; unmatched junction bases: 8. The CDR3 consists of 15 residues. The germline CDR1 and CDR2 sequences are SQVTM and ANQGSEA. CDR3 sequence reads: CSVEKRGGRGNEQFF. The CDR3 nucleotides read TGCAGCGTTGAGAAGCGGGGGGGTCGTGGCAATGAGCAGTTCTTC.

This rearrangement joins TRBV11-3 to TRBJ2-1; 8 bases agree with TRBD2. This CDR3 is 17 amino acids long. Germline V gives CDR1 SGHNT, CDR2 YENEEA. J was trimmed by 4 bases and V by 0 bases; bases with no gene match: 8. CDR3 loop: CASSLDRASGPYNEQFF. CDR3 in DNA: TGTGCCAGCAGCTTAGATCGGGCTAGCGGGCCTTACAATGAGCAGTTCTTC.

This clonotype has ten or more counts. The V and J genes are TRBV12-3 or TRBV12-4 and TRBJ2-7; 12 bases fit TRBD2. This CDR3 comprises 14 residues. J was trimmed by 0 bases and V by 6 bases; bases with no gene match: 0. The CDR3 DNA follows: TGTGCCAGCAGGACTAGCGGGAGCTCCTACGAGCAGTACTTC. It specifies CASRTSGSSYEQYF.

CDR3 in amino acids: CASSLVGRVGYNEQFF. CDR3 coding DNA: TGTGCCAGCAGCTTAGTGGGGAGAGTTGGGTACAATGAGCAGTTCTTC. The chain combines TRBV7-8 with TRBJ2-1, with TRBD2 as a possible D gene (5 bases). V shed 1 base and J shed 4 bases, with 14 bases lying between them. CDR3 length: 16 amino acids. Germline CDR1 reads SGHVS; CDR2 reads FQNEAQ. The complete variable domain, with remaining parts taken from reference TRBV7-8 and TRBJ2-1, reads GAGVSQSPRYKVAKRGQDVALRCDPISGHVSLFWYQQALGQGPEFLTYFQNEAQLDKSGLPSDRFFAERPEGSVSTLKIQRTQQEDSAVYLCASSLVGRVGYNEQFFGPGTRLTVL.

The table lists this clonotype with a few counts. The rearrangement joins TRBV3-1 to TRBJ2-7, with TRBD2 identical over 7 bases. CDR3 length: 17 amino acids. Germline loops: CDR1 LGHDT, CDR2 YNNKEL (reference sequence). Trimming cost V 1 base and J 3 bases; bases outside gene matches: 12. Written as DNA, the CDR3 is TGTGCCAGCAGCCAAGGCGCTAGCGGTGGAAGGGGCTACGAGCAGTACTTC. Translated: CASSQGASGGRGYEQYF.

The V and J genes are TRBV4-3 and TRBJ1-6; 7 bases align to TRBD1. Losses at the gene ends were 3 bases for V and 5 bases for J; bases not matched to a gene: 4. Germline CDR1 reads LGHNA; CDR2 reads YSLEER. The CDR3 sequence is 15 residues long. Here the CDR3 DNA reads TGCGCCAGCAGCCAGGCGGACAGGAATAATTCACCCCTCCACTTT. This sequence encodes CASSQADRNNSPLHF.

J is TRBJ1-4 and V is TRBV6-5; D is undetermined. The length of the CDR3 is 19 residues. Trimming removed 2 bases from V and 0 bases from J, with 19 bases in between. Germline assignment: CDR1 MNHEY and CDR2 SVGAGI. DNA for the CDR3: TGTGCCAGCAGTTACCAGGACCTCGGACGGTCTACAACTAATGAAAAACTGTTTTTT. Translation gives CASSYQDLGRSTTNEKLFF.

The chain links TRBV28 to TRBJ1-4, with D possibly being TRBD1 (5 bases). Germline assignment: CDR1 MDHEN and CDR2 SYDVKM. CDR3 length equals 13 residues. Trimming cost V 7 bases and J 8 bases, with 14 bases left between them. This chain's CDR3 is CASISGLWEKLFF. The CDR3 nucleotides are TGTGCCAGCATATCGGGGCTGTGGGAAAAACTGTTTTTT.

As concerns this clonotype: This could be a read error, since a much larger clone is one nucleotide away. The chain employs TRBV4-2 and TRBJ2-2; D unclear. The CDR3 totals 13 residues. V was pared by 0 bases and J by 7 bases, with 6 bases between. Germline CDR1 and CDR2: LGHNA and YNFKEQ. The CDR3 DNA reads TGTGCCAGCAGCCAAGAAGGCAGCGGGGAGCTGTTTTTT. Residues: CASSQEGSGELFF.

The V gene is TRBV6-4, the J gene TRBJ2-5; 13 positions agree with TRBD2. The CDR3 runs 13 residues. V dropped 6 bases and J dropped 11; count of bases not matched to a gene: 6. CDR1 is MRHNA, CDR2 SNTAGT, per germline. CDR3 sequence reads: CASSGLAGALQYF. Written as DNA, the CDR3 is TGTGCCAGCAGCGGACTAGCGGGGGCTCTGCAGTACTTC.

This clonotype turned up a few times. This chain connects TRBV6-5 to TRBJ2-1; D unresolved. Trimming took off 5 bases at V and 0 bases at J, with 8 bases between the two ends. Per the germline V gene, CDR1 is MNHEY and CDR2 is SVGAGI. The CDR3 length is 14 residues. CDR3 loop: CASSMDPSYNEQFF. The CDR3 DNA follows: TGTGCCAGCAGTATGGACCCCTCCTACAATGAGCAGTTCTTC.

This rearrangement joins TRBV6-5 to TRBJ2-7; 8 nucleotides agree with TRBD2. Germline V gene data show CDR1 as MNHEY and CDR2 as SVGAGI. Trimming cost V 6 bases and J 3 bases; bases outside gene matches: 10. The CDR3 length is 15 residues. Here the CDR3 DNA reads TGTGCCAGCAGCCCCTTACGGGAGGGGTTCTACGAGCAGTACTTC. It translates to CASSPLREGFYEQYF.

This clonotype has a handful of counts. The V and J genes are TRBV5-1 and TRBJ2-1, with 7 positions matching TRBD1. Unmatched junction bases numbered 10, after V lost 0 bases and J lost 4 bases. Germline CDR1 reads SGHRS; CDR2 reads YFSETQ. The length of the CDR3 is 17 residues. The CDR3 is CASSLDGPGTAYNEQFF. CDR3 nucleotides: TGCGCCAGCAGCTTGGATGGCCCCGGGACAGCATACAATGAGCAGTTCTTC.

This clonotype occurred a few times. The chain carries TRBV6-6 and TRBJ2-5; 12 nucleotides align to TRBD2. Germline lookup yields CDR1 MNHNY and CDR2 SVGAGI (reference sequence). This CDR3 region has 16 residues. J lost 0 bases, V lost 2 bases, and 1 base had no gene match. The CDR3 loop reads CASSYTSGGYQETQYF. As DNA, the CDR3 is TGTGCCAGCAGTTACACTAGCGGGGGGTACCAAGAGACCCAGTACTTC.

This clonotype was counted between two and nine times. The chain couples TRBV15 to TRBJ2-5; D gene uncertain. The CDR3 spans 15 residues. Germline V CDR1 and CDR2: LNHNV, YYDKDF (reference sequence). Trimming cost V 0 bases and J 4 bases, with 12 bases left between them. The CDR3 coding sequence is TGTGCCACCAGCAGAGAGATAGTAAGACGAGAGACCCAGTACTTC. This sequence encodes CATSREIVRRETQYF.

This sequence joins TRBV7-7 and TRBJ2-5, with TRBD2 matching over 7 bases. CDR1 is SSHAT, CDR2 FNYEAQ, per germline (reference sequence). The CDR3 has 18 amino acids. V trimming: 5 bases; J trimming: 4 bases; junction bases outside the gene matches: 19. The chain's CDR3 is CASSPQRDPVVSIETQYF. The DNA for the CDR3 is TGTGCCAGCAGCCCTCAGCGGGACCCGGTCGTGTCTATAGAGACCCAGTACTTC.

This clonotype appeared a few times. The chain combines TRBV12-3 or TRBV12-4 with TRBJ2-5; 8 nucleotides line up with TRBD1. The CDR3 has 15 residues. Trimming removed 4 bases from V and 2 bases from J; junction bases left unmatched: 6. CDR3 DNA sequence: TGTGCCAGCAGTTACTCGACAGGGGTTCAAGAGACCCAGTACTTC. Protein: CASSYSTGVQETQYF.

The chain has TRBV11-3 and TRBJ2-2; weak D call: TRBD2 (5 bases). Per germline, CDR1 SGHNT and CDR2 YENEEA. Trimming left V 3 bases short and J 4 bases short, with 6 bases between. The CDR3 loop spans 13 amino acids. CDR3 DNA: TGTGCCAGCAGCTTGCGGGTCACCGGGGAGCTGTTTTTT. It encodes CASSLRVTGELFF.

This rearrangement joins TRBV9 to TRBJ2-1; D is possibly TRBD1 or TRBD2 (5 bases each). There are 16 residues in the CDR3. With 4 bases removed from V and 3 bases from J, the gap between germline ends came to 17 bases. Per the germline V gene, CDR1 is SGDLS and CDR2 is YYNGEE. The DNA of the CDR3 is TGTGCCAGCAGCTTCCTTTTTGGGGGTAACTACAATGAGCAGTTCTTC. It specifies CASSFLFGGNYNEQFF.

This chain links TRBV28 with TRBJ2-1, with D maybe TRBD1 (5 bases). In germline, CDR1 is MDHEN, CDR2 SYDVKM. The CDR3 has 15 residues. Trimming removed 6 bases at V and 0 bases at J, with 12 bases between. CDR3 sequence reads: CASREDSSSYNEQFF. The CDR3 bases are TGTGCCAGCAGGGAAGACAGTAGCTCCTACAATGAGCAGTTCTTC.

Notes on this clonotype: This could be a read error, since a much larger clone is one nucleotide away. The CDR3 spells CASSPQAGYNEQYF. CDR3 nucleotides: TGTGCCAGCTCACCACAAGCGGGTTACAATGAGCAGTACTTC. V is TRBV18 and J is TRBJ2-1; D possibly corresponds to TRBD2 (6 bases). The end of the DNA fits TRBJ2-7 better, so the J call may be wrong. Germline V gene data show CDR1 as KGHSH and CDR2 as LQKENI. The CDR3 covers 14 residues.

This rearrangement joins TRBV18 to TRBJ2-1; TRBD1 is a possible D gene (8 bases). Germline values: CDR1 KGHSH, CDR2 LQKENI. CDR3 size: 15 residues. V lost 2 bases to trimming and J lost 4 bases, with 12 bases between them. CDR3: CASSPTGGEYNEQFF. The CDR3 DNA follows: TGTGCCAGCTCACCAACAGGGGGGGAATACAATGAGCAGTTCTTC.

There are a few counts of this clonotype. The V call is TRBV12-3 or TRBV12-4, the J call TRBJ1-6, with a tentative D call TRBD1 (6 bases). V dropped 3 bases and J dropped 9 bases, with 12 bases sitting between them. The CDR3 is 14 amino acids. The CDR3 sequence is CASSLRQGFSPLHF. CDR3 DNA sequence: TGTGCCAGCAGTTTGCGGCAGGGGTTTTCACCCCTCCACTTT.